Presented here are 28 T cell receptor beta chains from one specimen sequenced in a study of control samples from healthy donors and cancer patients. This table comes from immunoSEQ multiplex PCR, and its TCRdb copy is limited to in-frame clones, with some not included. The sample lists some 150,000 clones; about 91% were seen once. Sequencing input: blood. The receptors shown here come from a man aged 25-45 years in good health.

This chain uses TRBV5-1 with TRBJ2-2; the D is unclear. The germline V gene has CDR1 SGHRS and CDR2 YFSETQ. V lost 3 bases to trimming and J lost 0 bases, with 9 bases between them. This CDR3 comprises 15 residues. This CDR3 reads CASSSSVTNTGELFF. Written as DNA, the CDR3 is TGCGCCAGCAGCTCCTCGGTAACGAACACCGGGGAGCTGTTTTTT.

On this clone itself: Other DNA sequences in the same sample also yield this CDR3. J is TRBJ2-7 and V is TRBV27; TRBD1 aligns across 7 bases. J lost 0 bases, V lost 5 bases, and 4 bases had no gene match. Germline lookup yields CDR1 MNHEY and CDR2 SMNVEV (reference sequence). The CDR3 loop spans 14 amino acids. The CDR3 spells CASSETGSSYEQYF. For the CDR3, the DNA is TGTGCCAGCAGTGAGACAGGGAGCTCCTACGAGCAGTACTTC.

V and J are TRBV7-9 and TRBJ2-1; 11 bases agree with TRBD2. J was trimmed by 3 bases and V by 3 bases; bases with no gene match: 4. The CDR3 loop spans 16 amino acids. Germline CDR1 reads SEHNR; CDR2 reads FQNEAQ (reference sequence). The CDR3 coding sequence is TGTGCCAGCAGCTTCCGGGGGACTAGCGGCTACAATGAGCAGTTCTTC. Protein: CASSFRGTSGYNEQFF.

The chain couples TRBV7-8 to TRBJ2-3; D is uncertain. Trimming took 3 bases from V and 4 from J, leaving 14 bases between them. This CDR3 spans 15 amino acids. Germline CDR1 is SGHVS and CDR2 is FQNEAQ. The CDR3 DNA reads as TGTGCCAGCAGCTTCTCAAGAGCAGTTTCAGATACGCAGTATTTT. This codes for CASSFSRAVSDTQYF.

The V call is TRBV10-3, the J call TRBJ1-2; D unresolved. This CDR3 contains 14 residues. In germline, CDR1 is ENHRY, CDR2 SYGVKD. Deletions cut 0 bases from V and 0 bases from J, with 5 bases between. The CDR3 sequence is CAISESGTNYGYTF. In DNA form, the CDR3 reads TGTGCCATCAGTGAGTCGGGGACTAACTATGGCTACACCTTC.

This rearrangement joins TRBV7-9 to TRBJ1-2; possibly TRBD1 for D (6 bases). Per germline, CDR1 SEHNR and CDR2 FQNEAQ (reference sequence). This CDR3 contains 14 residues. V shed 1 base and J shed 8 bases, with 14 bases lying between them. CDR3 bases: TGTGCCAGCAGCTTAGTGGCGGGGGCTCAGGGCTACACCTTC. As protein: CASSLVAGAQGYTF.

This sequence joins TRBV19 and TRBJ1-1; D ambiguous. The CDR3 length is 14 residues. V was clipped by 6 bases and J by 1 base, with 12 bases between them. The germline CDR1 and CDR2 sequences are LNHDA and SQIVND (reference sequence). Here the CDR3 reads CASRSLRRNTEAFF. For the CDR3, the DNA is TGTGCCAGTAGATCCCTCCGTCGGAACACTGAAGCTTTCTTT.

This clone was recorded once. CDR3 residues: CASSLAHGLAGDTGELFF. The CDR3 DNA reads as TGTGCCAGCAGCTTAGCCCACGGACTAGCGGGAGACACCGGGGAGCTGTTTTTT. J is TRBJ2-2 and V is TRBV7-2, with 13 bases matching TRBD2. The CDR3 contains 18 residues. V gave up 0 bases and J gave up 3 bases; unmatched junction bases: 4. Germline-derived CDR1 and CDR2 are SGHTA and FQGNSA.

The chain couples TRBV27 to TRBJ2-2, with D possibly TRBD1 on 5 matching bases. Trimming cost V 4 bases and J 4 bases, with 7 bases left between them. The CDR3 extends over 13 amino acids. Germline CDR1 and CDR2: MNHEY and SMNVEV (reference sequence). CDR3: CASSWQGTGELFF. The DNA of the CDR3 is TGTGCCAGCAGTTGGCAGGGCACCGGGGAGCTGTTTTTT.

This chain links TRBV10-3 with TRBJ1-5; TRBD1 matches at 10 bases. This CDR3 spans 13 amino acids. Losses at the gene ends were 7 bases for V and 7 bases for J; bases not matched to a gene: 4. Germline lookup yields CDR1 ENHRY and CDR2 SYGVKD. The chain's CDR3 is CAIKGQGSQPQHF. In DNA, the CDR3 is TGTGCCATCAAGGGACAGGGGTCGCAGCCCCAGCATTTT.

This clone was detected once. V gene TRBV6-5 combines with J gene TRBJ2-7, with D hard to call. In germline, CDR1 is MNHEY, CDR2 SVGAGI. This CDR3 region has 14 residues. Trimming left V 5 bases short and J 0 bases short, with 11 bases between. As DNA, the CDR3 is TGTGCCAGCAGTCTCACAGCGATCTCCTACGAGCAGTACTTC. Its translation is CASSLTAISYEQYF.

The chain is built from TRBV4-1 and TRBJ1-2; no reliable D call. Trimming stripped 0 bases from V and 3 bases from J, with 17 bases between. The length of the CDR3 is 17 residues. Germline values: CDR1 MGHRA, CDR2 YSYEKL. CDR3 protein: CASSQDYGRGRDYGYTF. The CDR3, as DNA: TGCGCCAGCAGCCAAGATTACGGCCGTGGGAGAGACTATGGCTACACCTTC.

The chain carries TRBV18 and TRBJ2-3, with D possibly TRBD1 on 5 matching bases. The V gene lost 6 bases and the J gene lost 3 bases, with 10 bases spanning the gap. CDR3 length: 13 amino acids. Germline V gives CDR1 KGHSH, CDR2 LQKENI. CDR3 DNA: TGTGCCAGCTCCGCGACAGAGACAGATACGCAGTATTTT. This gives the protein CASSATETDTQYF. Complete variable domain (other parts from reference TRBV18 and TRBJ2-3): NAGVMQNPRHLVRRRGQEARLRCSPMKGHSHVYWYRQLPEEGLKFMVYLQKENIIDESGMPKERFSAEFPKEGPSILRIQQVVRGDSAAYFCASSATETDTQYFGPGTRLTVL.

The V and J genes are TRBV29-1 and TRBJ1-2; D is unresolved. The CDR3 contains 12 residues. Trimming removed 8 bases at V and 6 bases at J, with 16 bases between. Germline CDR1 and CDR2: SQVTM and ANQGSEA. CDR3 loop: CSPAIPCDGYTF. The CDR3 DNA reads TGCAGCCCTGCGATCCCGTGCGATGGCTACACCTTC.

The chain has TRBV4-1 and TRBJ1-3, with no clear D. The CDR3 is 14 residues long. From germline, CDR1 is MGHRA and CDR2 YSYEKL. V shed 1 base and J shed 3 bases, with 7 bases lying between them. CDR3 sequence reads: CASSQAAGGNTIYF. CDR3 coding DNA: TGCGCCAGCAGCCAAGCCGCTGGTGGAAACACCATATATTTT.

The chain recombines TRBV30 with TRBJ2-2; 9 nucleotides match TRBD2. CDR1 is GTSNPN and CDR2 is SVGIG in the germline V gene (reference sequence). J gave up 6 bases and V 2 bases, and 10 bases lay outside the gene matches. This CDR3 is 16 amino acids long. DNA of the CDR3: TGTGCCTGGAGTCCCAATAGGGGACTAGCTCCCGGGGAGCTGTTTTTT. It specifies CAWSPNRGLAPGELFF. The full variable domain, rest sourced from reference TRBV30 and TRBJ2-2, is SQTIHQWPATLVQPVGSPLSLECTVEGTSNPNLYWYRQAAGRGLQLLFYSVGIGQISSEVPQNLSASRPQDRQFILSSKKLLLSDSGFYLCAWSPNRGLAPGELFFGEGSRLTVL.

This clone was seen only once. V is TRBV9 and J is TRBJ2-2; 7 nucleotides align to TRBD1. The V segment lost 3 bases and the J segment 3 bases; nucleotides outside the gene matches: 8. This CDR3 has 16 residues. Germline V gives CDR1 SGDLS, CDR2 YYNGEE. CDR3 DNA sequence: TGTGCCAGCAGCGAGAGGACAGGTGCTGACACCGGGGAGCTGTTTTTT. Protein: CASSERTGADTGELFF.

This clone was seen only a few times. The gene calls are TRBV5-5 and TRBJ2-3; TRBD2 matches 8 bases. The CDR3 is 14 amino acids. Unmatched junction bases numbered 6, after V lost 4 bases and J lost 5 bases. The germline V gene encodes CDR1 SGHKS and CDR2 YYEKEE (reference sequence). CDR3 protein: CASSPGGVGDTQYF. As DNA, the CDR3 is TGTGCCAGCAGCCCGGGGGGGGTCGGAGATACGCAGTATTTT.

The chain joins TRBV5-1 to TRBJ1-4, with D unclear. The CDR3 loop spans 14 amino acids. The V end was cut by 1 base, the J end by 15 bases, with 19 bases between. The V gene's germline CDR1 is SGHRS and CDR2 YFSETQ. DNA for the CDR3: TGCGCCAGCAGCTTGACCGGCCGCGCTGGAGGTTTGTTTTTT. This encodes CASSLTGRAGGLFF.

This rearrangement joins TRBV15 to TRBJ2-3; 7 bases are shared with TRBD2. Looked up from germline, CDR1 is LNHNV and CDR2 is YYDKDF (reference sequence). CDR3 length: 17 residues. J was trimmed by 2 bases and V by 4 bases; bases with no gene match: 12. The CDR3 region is CATSNPERGLNTDTQYF. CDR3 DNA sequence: TGTGCCACCAGCAACCCAGAGCGGGGACTTAACACAGATACGCAGTATTTT.

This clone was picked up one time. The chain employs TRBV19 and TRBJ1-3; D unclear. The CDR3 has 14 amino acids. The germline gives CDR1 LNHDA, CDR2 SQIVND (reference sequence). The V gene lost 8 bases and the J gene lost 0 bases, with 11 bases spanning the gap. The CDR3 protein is CASSRIISGNTIYF. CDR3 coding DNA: TGTGCCAGTTCCAGGATTATCTCTGGAAACACCATATATTTT.

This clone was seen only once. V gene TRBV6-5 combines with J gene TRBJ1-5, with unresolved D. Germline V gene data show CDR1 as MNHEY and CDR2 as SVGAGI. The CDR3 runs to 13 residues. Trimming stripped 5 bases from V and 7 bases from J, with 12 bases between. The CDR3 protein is CASSPNFAQPQHF. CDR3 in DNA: TGTGCCAGCAGTCCCAACTTCGCGCAGCCCCAGCATTTT.

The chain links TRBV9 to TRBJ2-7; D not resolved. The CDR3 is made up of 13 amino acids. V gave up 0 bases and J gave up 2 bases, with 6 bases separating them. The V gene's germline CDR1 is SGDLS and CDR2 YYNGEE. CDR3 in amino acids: CASSVAPAYEQYF. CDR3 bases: TGTGCCAGCAGCGTAGCCCCAGCCTACGAGCAGTACTTC.

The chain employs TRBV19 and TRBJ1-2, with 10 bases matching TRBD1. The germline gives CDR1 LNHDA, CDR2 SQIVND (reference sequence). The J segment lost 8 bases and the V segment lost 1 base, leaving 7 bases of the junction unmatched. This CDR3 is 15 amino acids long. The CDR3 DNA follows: TGTGCCAGTAGTATAGGAGACAGGGGGCTGCAAGGCTACACCTTC. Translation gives CASSIGDRGLQGYTF.

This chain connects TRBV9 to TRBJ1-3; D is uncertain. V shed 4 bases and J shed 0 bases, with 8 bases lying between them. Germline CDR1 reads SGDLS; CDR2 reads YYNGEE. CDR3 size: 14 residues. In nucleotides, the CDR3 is TGTGCCAGCAGCCCGGACGGCTCTGGAAACACCATATATTTT. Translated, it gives CASSPDGSGNTIYF. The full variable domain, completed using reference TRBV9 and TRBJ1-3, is DSGVTQTPKHLITATGQRVTLRCSPRSGDLSVYWYQQSLDQGLQFLIQYYNGEERAKGNILERFSAQQFPDLHSELNLSSLELGDSALYFCASSPDGSGNTIYFGEGSWLTVV.

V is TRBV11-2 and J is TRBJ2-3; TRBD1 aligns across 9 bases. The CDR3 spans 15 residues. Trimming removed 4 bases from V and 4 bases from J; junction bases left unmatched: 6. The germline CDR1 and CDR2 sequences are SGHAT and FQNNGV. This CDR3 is CASSWGQGVADTQYF. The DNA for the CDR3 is TGTGCCAGCAGCTGGGGACAGGGTGTTGCAGATACGCAGTATTTT.

CDR3 amino acids: CSGSTSGGAREQFF. The CDR3 nucleotides are TGCAGCGGATCGACTAGCGGGGGGGCCCGTGAGCAGTTCTTC. This sequence joins TRBV29-1 and TRBJ2-1, with TRBD2 matching 14 bases. The CDR3 has 14 residues. Germline lookup yields CDR1 SQVTM and CDR2 ANQGSEA. The junction had 8 bases not matched to a gene; V was cut back by 7 bases and J by 9 bases.

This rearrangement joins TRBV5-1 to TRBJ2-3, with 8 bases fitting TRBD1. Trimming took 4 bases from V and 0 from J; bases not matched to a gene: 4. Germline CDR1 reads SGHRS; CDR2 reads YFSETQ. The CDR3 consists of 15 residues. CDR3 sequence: CASSLQGASTDTQYF. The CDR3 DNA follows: TGCGCCAGCAGCCTGCAGGGGGCTAGCACAGATACGCAGTATTTT.